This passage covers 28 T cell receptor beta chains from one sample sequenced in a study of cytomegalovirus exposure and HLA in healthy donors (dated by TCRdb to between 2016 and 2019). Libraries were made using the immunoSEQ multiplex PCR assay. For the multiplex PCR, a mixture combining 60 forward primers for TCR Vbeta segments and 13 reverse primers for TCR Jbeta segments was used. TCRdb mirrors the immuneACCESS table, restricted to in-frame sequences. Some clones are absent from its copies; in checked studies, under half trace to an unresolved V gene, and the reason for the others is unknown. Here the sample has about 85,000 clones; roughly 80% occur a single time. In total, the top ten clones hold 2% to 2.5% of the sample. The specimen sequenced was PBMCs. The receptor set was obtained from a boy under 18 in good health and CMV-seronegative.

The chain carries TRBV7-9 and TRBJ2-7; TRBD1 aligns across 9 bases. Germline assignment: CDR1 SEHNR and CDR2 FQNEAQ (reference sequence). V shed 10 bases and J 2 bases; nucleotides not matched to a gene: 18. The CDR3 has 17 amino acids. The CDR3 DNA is TGTGCCACTCAAATGACAGGGGGATCGCACTGGCCCTACGAGCAGTACTTC. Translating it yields CATQMTGGSHWPYEQYF.

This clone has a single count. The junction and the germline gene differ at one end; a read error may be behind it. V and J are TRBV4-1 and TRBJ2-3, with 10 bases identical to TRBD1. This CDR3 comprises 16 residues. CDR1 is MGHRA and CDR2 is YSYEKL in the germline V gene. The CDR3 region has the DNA TGCGCCAGCAGTCAAGAAGACAGGGGGCTAGGAGATACGCAGTATTTT. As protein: CASSQEDRGLGDTQYF.

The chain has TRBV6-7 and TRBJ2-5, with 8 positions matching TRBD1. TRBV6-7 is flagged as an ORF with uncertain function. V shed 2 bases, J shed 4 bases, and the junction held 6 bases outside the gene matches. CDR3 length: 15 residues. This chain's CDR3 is CASSYQDRDRETQYF. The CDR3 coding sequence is TGTGCCAGCAGTTACCAGGACAGGGACCGAGAGACCCAGTACTTC.

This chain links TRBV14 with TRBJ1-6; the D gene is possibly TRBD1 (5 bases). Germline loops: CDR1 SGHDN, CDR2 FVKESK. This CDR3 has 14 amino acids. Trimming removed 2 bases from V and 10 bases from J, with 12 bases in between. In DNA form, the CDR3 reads TGTGCCAGCAGCCAAAGCAGGGCTGGCTCACCCCTCCACTTT. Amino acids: CASSQSRAGSPLHF.

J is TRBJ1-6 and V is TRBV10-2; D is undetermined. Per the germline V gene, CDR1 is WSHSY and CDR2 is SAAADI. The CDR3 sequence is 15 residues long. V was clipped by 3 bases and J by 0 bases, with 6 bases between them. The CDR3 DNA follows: TGCGCCAGCAGTGATGCAGGCTCCTATAATTCACCCCTCCACTTT. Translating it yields CASSDAGSYNSPLHF.

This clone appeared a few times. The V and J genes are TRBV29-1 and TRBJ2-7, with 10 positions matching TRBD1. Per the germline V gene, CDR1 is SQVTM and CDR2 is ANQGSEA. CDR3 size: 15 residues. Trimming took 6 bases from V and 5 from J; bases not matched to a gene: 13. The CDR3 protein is CSVLLNRDRGNEQYF. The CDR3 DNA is TGCAGCGTCTTACTTAACCGGGACAGGGGAAACGAGCAGTACTTC.

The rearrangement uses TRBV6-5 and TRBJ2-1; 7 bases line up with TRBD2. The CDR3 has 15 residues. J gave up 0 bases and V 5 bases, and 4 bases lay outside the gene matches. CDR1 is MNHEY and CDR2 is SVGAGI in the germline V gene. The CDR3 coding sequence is TGTGCCAGCAGTACGAGCGGGATCTCCTACAATGAGCAGTTCTTC. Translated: CASSTSGISYNEQFF.

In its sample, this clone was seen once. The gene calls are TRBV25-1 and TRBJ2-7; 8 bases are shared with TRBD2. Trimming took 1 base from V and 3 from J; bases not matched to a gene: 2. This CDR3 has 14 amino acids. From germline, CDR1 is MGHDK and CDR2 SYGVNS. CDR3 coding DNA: TGTGCCAGCAGTGAATCGGGACTAGTCTACGAGCAGTACTTC. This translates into CASSESGLVYEQYF.

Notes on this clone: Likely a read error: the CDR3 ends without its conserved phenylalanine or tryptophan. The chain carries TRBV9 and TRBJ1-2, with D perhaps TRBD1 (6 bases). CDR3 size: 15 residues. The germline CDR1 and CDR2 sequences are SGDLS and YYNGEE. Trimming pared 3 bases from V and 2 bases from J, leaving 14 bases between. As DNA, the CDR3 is TGTGCCAGCAGCGCCACAGGGAGTGGGAACTATGGCTACACCGTC. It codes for CASSATGSGNYGYTV.

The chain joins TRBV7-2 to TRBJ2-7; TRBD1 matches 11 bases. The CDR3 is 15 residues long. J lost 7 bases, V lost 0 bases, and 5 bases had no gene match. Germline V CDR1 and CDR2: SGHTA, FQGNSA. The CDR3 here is CASSLAWTGGWEQYF. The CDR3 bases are TGTGCCAGCAGCTTAGCGTGGACAGGGGGCTGGGAGCAGTACTTC.

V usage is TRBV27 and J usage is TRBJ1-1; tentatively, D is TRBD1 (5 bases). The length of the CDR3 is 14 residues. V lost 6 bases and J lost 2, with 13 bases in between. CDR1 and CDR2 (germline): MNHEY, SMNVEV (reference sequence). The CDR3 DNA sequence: TGTGCCAGCAGGTCAGGGCTCGAAAACACTGAAGCTTTCTTT. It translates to CASRSGLENTEAFF.

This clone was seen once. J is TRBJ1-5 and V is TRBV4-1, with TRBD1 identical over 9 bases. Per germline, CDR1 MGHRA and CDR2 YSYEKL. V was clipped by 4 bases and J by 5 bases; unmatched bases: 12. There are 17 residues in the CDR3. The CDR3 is CASSPAPGQGFDQPQHF. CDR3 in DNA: TGCGCCAGCAGCCCAGCCCCGGGACAGGGATTTGATCAGCCCCAGCATTTT.

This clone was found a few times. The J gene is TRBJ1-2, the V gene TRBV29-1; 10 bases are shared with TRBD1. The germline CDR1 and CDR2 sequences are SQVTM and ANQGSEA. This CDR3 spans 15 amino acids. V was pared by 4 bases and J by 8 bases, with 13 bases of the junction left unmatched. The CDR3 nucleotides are TGCAGCGTTGCCGGGACAGGGGTAATGGTGGAGGGCTACACCTTC. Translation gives CSVAGTGVMVEGYTF.

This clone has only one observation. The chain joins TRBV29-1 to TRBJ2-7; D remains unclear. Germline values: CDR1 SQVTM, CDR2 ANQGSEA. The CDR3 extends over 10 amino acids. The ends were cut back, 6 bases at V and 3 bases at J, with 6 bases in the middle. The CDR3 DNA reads TGCAGCGTCGCGAGCTACGAGCAGTACTTC. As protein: CSVASYEQYF.

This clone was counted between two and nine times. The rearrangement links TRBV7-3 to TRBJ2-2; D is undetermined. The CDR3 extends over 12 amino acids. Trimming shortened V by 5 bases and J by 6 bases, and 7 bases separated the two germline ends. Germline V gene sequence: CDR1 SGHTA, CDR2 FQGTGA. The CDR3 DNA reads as TGTGCCAGCAGCAATCGCGCCGGGGAGCTGTTTTTT. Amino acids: CASSNRAGELFF.

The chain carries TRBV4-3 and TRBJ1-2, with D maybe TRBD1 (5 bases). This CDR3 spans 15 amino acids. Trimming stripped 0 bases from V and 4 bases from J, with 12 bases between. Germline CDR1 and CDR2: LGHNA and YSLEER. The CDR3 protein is CASSQDSSGGYGYTF. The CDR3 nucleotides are TGCGCCAGCAGCCAAGATAGTTCGGGGGGCTATGGCTACACCTTC.

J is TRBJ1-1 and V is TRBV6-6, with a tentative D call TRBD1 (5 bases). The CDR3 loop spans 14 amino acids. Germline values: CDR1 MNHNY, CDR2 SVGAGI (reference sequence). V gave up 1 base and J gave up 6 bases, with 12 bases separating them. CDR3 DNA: TGTGCCAGCAGTTACTACGGGGGGGGAGCTGAAGCTTTCTTT. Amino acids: CASSYYGGGAEAFF.

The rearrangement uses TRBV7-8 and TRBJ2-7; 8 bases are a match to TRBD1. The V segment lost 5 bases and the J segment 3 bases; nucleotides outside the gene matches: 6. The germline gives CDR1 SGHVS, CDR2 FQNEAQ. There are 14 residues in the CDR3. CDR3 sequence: CASSPRTGNYEQYF. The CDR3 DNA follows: TGTGCCAGCAGCCCACGGACAGGGAACTACGAGCAGTACTTC.

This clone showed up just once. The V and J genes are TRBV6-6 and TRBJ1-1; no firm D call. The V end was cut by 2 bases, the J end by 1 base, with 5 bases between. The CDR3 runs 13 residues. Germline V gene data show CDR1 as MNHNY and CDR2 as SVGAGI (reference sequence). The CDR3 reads CASSYIQNTEAFF. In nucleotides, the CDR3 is TGTGCCAGCAGTTACATCCAGAACACTGAAGCTTTCTTT.

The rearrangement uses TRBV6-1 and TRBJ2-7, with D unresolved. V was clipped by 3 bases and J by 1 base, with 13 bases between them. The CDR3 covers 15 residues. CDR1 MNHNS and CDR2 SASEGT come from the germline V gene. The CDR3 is CASSDMLYPSYEQYF. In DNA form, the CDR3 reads TGTGCCAGCAGTGACATGCTCTACCCATCCTACGAGCAGTACTTC.

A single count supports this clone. This CDR3 is CASSLPGTGAGELFF. CDR3 in DNA: TGTGCCAGCAGTTTACCTGGGACAGGGGCCGGGGAGCTGTTTTTT. The gene calls are TRBV28 and TRBJ2-2; 10 bases align to TRBD1. The germline CDR1 and CDR2 sequences are MDHEN and SYDVKM. J lost 6 bases, V lost 2 bases, and 3 bases had no gene match. The CDR3 consists of 15 residues.

CDR3 region: CAWRQTAERAPNYGYTF. The CDR3 DNA is TGTGCCTGGAGGCAGACCGCCGAGAGGGCCCCTAACTATGGCTACACCTTC. The chain joins TRBV30 to TRBJ1-2; D remains unclear. The germline V gene has CDR1 GTSNPN and CDR2 SVGIG (reference sequence). V lost 3 bases, J lost 0 bases, and 20 bases lay in between. CDR3 length equals 17 residues.

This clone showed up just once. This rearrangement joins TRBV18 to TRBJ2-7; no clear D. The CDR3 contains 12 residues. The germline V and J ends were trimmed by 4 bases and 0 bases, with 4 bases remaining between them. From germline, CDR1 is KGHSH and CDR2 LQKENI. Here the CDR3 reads CASSQSSYEQYF. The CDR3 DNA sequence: TGTGCCAGCTCACAGAGCTCCTACGAGCAGTACTTC.

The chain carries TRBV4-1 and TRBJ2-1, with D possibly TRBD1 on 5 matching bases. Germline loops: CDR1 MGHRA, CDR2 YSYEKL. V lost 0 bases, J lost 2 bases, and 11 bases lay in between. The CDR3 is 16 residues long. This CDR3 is CASSQDAGNPYNEQFF. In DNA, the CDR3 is TGCGCCAGCAGCCAAGATGCAGGGAACCCCTACAATGAGCAGTTCTTC.

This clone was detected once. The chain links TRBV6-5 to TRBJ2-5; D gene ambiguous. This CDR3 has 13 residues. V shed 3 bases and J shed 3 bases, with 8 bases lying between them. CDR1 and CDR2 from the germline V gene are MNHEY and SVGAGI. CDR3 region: CASSYQVEETQYF. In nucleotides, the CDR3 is TGTGCCAGCAGTTATCAGGTTGAAGAGACCCAGTACTTC.

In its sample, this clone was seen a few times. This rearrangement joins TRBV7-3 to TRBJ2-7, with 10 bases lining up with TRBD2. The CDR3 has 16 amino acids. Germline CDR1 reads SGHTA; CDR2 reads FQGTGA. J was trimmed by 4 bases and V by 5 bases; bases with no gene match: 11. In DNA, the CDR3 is TGTGCCAGCAGCCTCACGGCGGGACTAGCGAATTACGAGCAGTACTTC. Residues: CASSLTAGLANYEQYF.

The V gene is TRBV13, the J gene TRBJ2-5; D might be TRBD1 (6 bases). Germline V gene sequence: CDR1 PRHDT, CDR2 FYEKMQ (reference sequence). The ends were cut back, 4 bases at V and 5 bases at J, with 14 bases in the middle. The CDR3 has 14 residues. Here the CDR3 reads CASSSYRETETQYF. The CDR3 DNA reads TGTGCCAGCAGCTCTTACAGGGAGACGGAGACCCAGTACTTC.

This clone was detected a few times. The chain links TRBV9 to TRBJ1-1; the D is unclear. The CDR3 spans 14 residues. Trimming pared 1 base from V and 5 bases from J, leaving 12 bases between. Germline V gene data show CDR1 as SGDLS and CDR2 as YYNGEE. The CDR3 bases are TGTGCCAGCAGCGTACGAGAGGGAGGGACTGAAGCTTTCTTT. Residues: CASSVREGGTEAFF.